Following are 15 T cell receptor beta chains from one sample sequenced in a study of T cell repertoires in cytomegalovirus infection (dated by TCRdb to the late 2010s). No antigen has been assigned to these receptors. The meaning of the sample's treatment or condition label: in vitro stimulation with specific CMV peptide epitopes to enrich CMV-specific T cells. The run used an Illumina HiSeq 1500. Clones were called with MiXCR by TCRdb after fastp trimmed the public reads at Q25, and only in-frame beta chains were retained. One record per CDR3 amino acid sequence lists the most common genes and DNA. The sample table lists 70,000 to 85,000 distinct CDR3 sequences, around 42% of them with a count of one. The top ten clones comprise more than 85% of the sample. Sample: CD8+ T cells from cultured PBMCs, taken from culture after CMV antigen stimulation. All receptors come from a human donor in good health (CMV status not recorded). Some clones in this sample may be carry-over from other donors' samples.

The rearrangement uses TRBV9 and TRBJ2-5; D is perhaps TRBD2 (5 bases). V dropped 0 bases and J dropped 5 bases, with 14 bases sitting between them. This CDR3 comprises 15 residues. The germline V gene has CDR1 SGDLS and CDR2 YYNGEE. CDR3 sequence (DNA): TGTGCCAGCAGCGTAGGTGGATCTCCGGGGGAGACCCAGTACTTC. It codes for CASSVGGSPGETQYF.

Regarding this clonotype: Sequence at one end of the junction differs from germline and may be a read error. The chain is built from TRBV7-7 and TRBJ2-1; D might be TRBD1 or TRBD2, each matching 5 bases. Germline CDR1 and CDR2: SSHAT and FNYEAQ (reference sequence). The CDR3 runs 14 residues. CDR3: CASSRGASYNEQFF. As DNA, the CDR3 is TGTGCTAGCAGCCGAGGGGCCTCCTACAATGAGCAGTTCTTC.

This chain connects TRBV4-1 to TRBJ2-6, with 7 bases matching TRBD2. This CDR3 spans 19 amino acids. Germline V lookup: CDR1 MGHRA, CDR2 YSYEKL. Unmatched junction bases numbered 9, after V lost 1 base and J lost 0 bases. The CDR3 bases are TGCGCCAGCAGCCAAGTAGCGGGCGTACTAAGCTCTGGGGCCAACGTCCTGACTTTC. The encoded protein is CASSQVAGVLSSGANVLTF.

This clonotype has just a few counts. The rearrangement uses TRBV11-1 and TRBJ1-1, with a weak D call TRBD1 (5 bases). Trimming pared 4 bases from V and 7 bases from J, leaving 19 bases between. The CDR3 runs 15 residues. Germline V gene data show CDR1 as SGHAT and CDR2 as FQDESV (reference sequence). The DNA for the CDR3 is TGTGCCAGCAGCTCAGAGTACAGGATAGGTGATGAAGCTTTCTTT. It codes for CASSSEYRIGDEAFF.

The V call is TRBV6-2 or TRBV6-3, the J call TRBJ1-1; no clear D gene. The CDR3 length is 13 residues. The V end was cut by 8 bases, the J end by 1 base, with 11 bases between. CDR1 and CDR2 from the germline V gene are MNHEY and SVGEGT. CDR3 sequence: CASVLWENTEAFF. The CDR3 region has the DNA TGTGCCAGCGTTCTTTGGGAGAACACTGAAGCTTTCTTT.

The chain has TRBV4-1 and TRBJ2-2; D is perhaps TRBD1 (6 bases). The CDR3 length is 17 residues. In germline, CDR1 is MGHRA, CDR2 YSYEKL. The germline V and J ends were trimmed by 0 bases and 0 bases, with 11 bases remaining between them. CDR3 coding DNA: TGCGCCAGCAGCCAAGAATGGGGGCCAACGAACACCGGGGAGCTGTTTTTT. This encodes CASSQEWGPTNTGELFF.

The chain carries TRBV12-3 or TRBV12-4 and TRBJ2-1, with 13 bases fitting TRBD2. V lost 7 bases to trimming and J lost 8 bases; unmatched junction nucleotides: 14. There are 17 residues in the CDR3. CDR3 loop: CASNAGGTSGVWDEQFF. CDR3 in DNA: TGTGCCAGCAATGCCGGGGGGACTAGCGGGGTTTGGGATGAGCAGTTCTTC.

Concerning this clonotype: The junction shows a germline mismatch at one end, possibly a read error. This rearrangement joins TRBV7-7 to TRBJ2-3; tentative D call: TRBD2 (7 bases). Germline CDR1 is SSHAT and CDR2 is FNYEAQ (reference sequence). The CDR3 has 16 residues. DNA for the CDR3: TGTGCTAGCAGTCCCTTAGGAGGGGGGGCTACAGATACGCAGTATTTT. It yields the protein CASSPLGGGATDTQYF.

This chain links TRBV7-8 with TRBJ1-1, with D uncertain. Trimming left V 2 bases short and J 1 base short, with 8 bases between. This CDR3 is 14 amino acids long. Per germline, CDR1 SGHVS and CDR2 FQNEAQ. The CDR3: CASSLLGGNTEAFF. CDR3 bases: TGTGCCAGCAGCTTACTAGGTGGGAACACTGAAGCTTTCTTT.

The chain couples TRBV12-3 or TRBV12-4 to TRBJ1-2; D may be TRBD1 (5 bases). The CDR3 length is 13 residues. Trimming removed 5 bases at V and 5 bases at J, with 12 bases between. CDR3: CASSLLGTYGYTF. The CDR3 region has the DNA TGTGCCAGCAGTCTCCTTGGGACGTATGGCTACACCTTC.

The chain recombines TRBV7-6 with TRBJ2-5, with a weak D call TRBD1 (5 bases). The CDR3 totals 13 residues. Between the trimmed V and J ends, which lost 5 bases and 2 bases, there was a span of 9 bases. Germline V gene data show CDR1 as SGHVS and CDR2 as FNYEAQ. The CDR3 DNA is TGTGCCAGCAGCCCTAGACAGCAAGAGACCCAGTACTTC. Its protein product is CASSPRQQETQYF.

The rearrangement joins TRBV6-2 or TRBV6-3 to TRBJ1-1, with D unclear. The CDR3 totals 14 residues. The V end was cut by 0 bases, the J end by 3 bases, with 8 bases between. CDR1 and CDR2 from the germline V gene are MNHEY and SVGEGT. Here the CDR3 DNA reads TGTGCCAGCAGTTACTCGAATCCGTACACTGAAGCTTTCTTT. This sequence encodes CASSYSNPYTEAFF.

The chain carries TRBV7-3 and TRBJ2-2, with D perhaps given as TRBD1 or TRBD2 (5 bases each). Germline CDR1 and CDR2: SGHTA and FQGTGA. This CDR3 has 15 amino acids. Trimming cost V 2 bases and J 2 bases, with 9 bases left between them. In DNA, the CDR3 is TGTGCCAGCAGCTTACTGGGACCTAACACCGGGGAGCTGTTTTTT. Encoded protein: CASSLLGPNTGELFF.

The chain uses TRBV28 and TRBJ2-2, with D possibly being TRBD1 (5 bases). Germline V gene lookup returns CDR1 MDHEN and CDR2 SYDVKM. The CDR3 extends over 15 amino acids. Trimming took off 2 bases at V and 2 bases at J, with 9 bases between the two ends. The CDR3 loop reads CASSLPGHNTGELFF. The CDR3, as DNA: TGTGCCAGCAGTTTACCCGGACATAACACCGGGGAGCTGTTTTTT.

The V call is TRBV6-2 or TRBV6-3, the J call TRBJ1-6; 7 nucleotides match TRBD1. Germline V lookup: CDR1 MNHEY, CDR2 SVGEGT. The CDR3 totals 15 residues. J gave up 10 bases and V 0 bases, and 6 bases lay outside the gene matches. This CDR3 reads CASSYSDREWSPLHF. CDR3 nucleotide sequence: TGTGCCAGCAGTTACTCCGACAGGGAATGGTCACCCCTCCACTTT.